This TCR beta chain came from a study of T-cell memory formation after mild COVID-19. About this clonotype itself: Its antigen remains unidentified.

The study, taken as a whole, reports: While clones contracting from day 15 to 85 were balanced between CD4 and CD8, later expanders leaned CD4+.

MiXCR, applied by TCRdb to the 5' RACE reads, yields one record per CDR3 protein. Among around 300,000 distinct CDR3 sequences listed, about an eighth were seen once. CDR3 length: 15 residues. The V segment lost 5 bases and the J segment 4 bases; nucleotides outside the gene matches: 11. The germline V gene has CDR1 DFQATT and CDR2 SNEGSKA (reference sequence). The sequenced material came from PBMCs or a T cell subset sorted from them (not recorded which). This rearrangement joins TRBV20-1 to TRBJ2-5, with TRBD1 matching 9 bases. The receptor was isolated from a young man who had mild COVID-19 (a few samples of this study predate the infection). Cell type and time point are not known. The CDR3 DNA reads TGCAGTGCTGCCCACGCGACAGGGGGGGCAGAGACCCAGTACTTC. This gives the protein CSAAHATGGAETQYF.